Following are 18 T cell receptor beta chains from one sample sequenced in a study of cytomegalovirus exposure and HLA in healthy donors. Researchers ran the PCR with 60 Vbeta and 13 Jbeta primers. Here immunoSEQ multiplex PCR was the method, and the copy in TCRdb shows in-frame clones only, minus some. The data hold 150,000 to 200,000 clones, with approximately 82% observed a single time. Sequenced sample: PBMCs. The origin of the receptors is a woman aged 40 to 50 in good health and CMV-seropositive.

This rearrangement joins TRBV7-9 to TRBJ1-2; D is possibly TRBD1 (6 bases). Germline V gene lookup returns CDR1 SEHNR and CDR2 FQNEAQ (reference sequence). Trimming stripped 5 bases from V and 4 bases from J, with 17 bases between. CDR3 length: 15 residues. CDR3 DNA sequence: TGTGCCAGCAGCAGGACAGAGACGGCGAGCTATGGCTACACCTTC. This encodes CASSRTETASYGYTF.

The gene calls are TRBV7-3 and TRBJ2-3, with 8 nucleotides matching TRBD2. The CDR3 runs 17 residues. Unmatched junction bases numbered 9, after V lost 1 base and J lost 3 bases. Germline CDR1 SGHTA, CDR2 FQGTGA. CDR3 in amino acids: CASSLKAGRARTDTQYF. In DNA, the CDR3 is TGTGCCAGCAGCTTAAAGGCCGGGAGGGCCCGGACAGATACGCAGTATTTT.

The chain joins TRBV6-5 to TRBJ2-3; D is perhaps TRBD1 (6 bases). The V end was cut by 6 bases, the J end by 4 bases, with 17 bases between. CDR3 length: 15 residues. Germline loops: CDR1 MNHEY, CDR2 SVGAGI. The CDR3 protein is CASRKQGIIADTQYF. CDR3 bases: TGTGCCAGCAGGAAACAGGGTATTATTGCAGATACGCAGTATTTT.

The V gene is TRBV19, the J gene TRBJ2-3, with TRBD2 matching over 10 bases. Germline V gene lookup returns CDR1 LNHDA and CDR2 SQIVND (reference sequence). The CDR3 is 16 amino acids. V lost 5 bases and J lost 2; bases outside the gene matches: 7. Written as DNA, the CDR3 is TGTGCCAGTAGTGTTGCTCTAGCGGGAGCCACAGATACGCAGTATTTT. This encodes CASSVALAGATDTQYF.

A remark on this clone: Other nucleotide sequences from this sample produce the same CDR3. The chain recombines TRBV2 with TRBJ2-6; 8 bases map to TRBD1. CDR1 and CDR2 from the germline V gene are SNHLY and FYNNEI. Trimming at V came to 6 bases and at J to 2 bases, leaving 0 bases not matched to a gene. This CDR3 comprises 14 residues. The CDR3 sequence: CASRDRAGANVLTF. CDR3 coding DNA: TGTGCCAGCAGGGACAGGGCTGGGGCCAACGTCCTGACTTTC.

This sequence joins TRBV5-1 and TRBJ2-3; 12 positions match TRBD2. The trim removed 1 base at V and 3 bases at J, leaving 3 bases unmatched. CDR1 is SGHRS, CDR2 YFSETQ, per germline. This CDR3 has 16 amino acids. The CDR3 bases are TGCGCCAGCAGCTTGCCGACTAGCGGGAGTACAGATACGCAGTATTTT. Residues: CASSLPTSGSTDTQYF.

V gene TRBV30 combines with J gene TRBJ1-1; D call uncertain. This CDR3 is built from 11 residues. With 3 bases removed from V and 6 bases from J, the gap between germline ends came to 8 bases. Per germline, CDR1 GTSNPN and CDR2 SVGIG (reference sequence). CDR3 amino acids: CAWSQEAEAFF. The CDR3 bases are TGTGCCTGGAGCCAAGAGGCTGAAGCTTTCTTT.

This clone has more than one count but fewer than ten. The V and J genes are TRBV19 and TRBJ1-4, with no clear D. The V end was cut by 6 bases, the J end by 4 bases, with 15 bases between. Germline CDR1 and CDR2: LNHDA and SQIVND (reference sequence). This CDR3 is 15 amino acids long. CDR3 residues: CASRPPGSFNEKLFF. The CDR3 bases are TGTGCCAGTAGGCCCCCGGGAAGTTTTAATGAAAAACTGTTTTTT.

The genes are TRBV6-1 and TRBJ1-2; no reliable D call. This CDR3 is built from 14 residues. V lost 2 bases, J lost 1 base, and 8 bases lay in between. CDR1 is MNHNS and CDR2 is SASEGT in the germline V gene. In DNA form, the CDR3 reads TGTGCCAGCAGTGAAATGCAGATTAACTATGGCTACACCTTC. It translates to CASSEMQINYGYTF.

The chain employs TRBV6-5 and TRBJ2-5; D remains unclear. Between the trimmed V and J ends, which lost 6 bases and 12 bases, there was a span of 17 bases. The CDR3 loop spans 12 amino acids. CDR1 is MNHEY and CDR2 is SVGAGI in the germline V gene. The CDR3 region has the DNA TGTGCCAGCAGCGAGACTCCCACAATAAAGTACTTC. It is translated as CASSETPTIKYF.

This sequence joins TRBV11-2 and TRBJ2-5; TRBD2 might be the D (6 bases). Between the trimmed V and J ends, which lost 3 bases and 2 bases, there was a span of 10 bases. Per germline, CDR1 SGHAT and CDR2 FQNNGV. The CDR3 length is 14 residues. This CDR3 reads CASSFPGRQETQYF. The CDR3 DNA reads as TGTGCCAGCAGCTTCCCGGGGAGGCAAGAGACCCAGTACTTC.

The chain has TRBV7-9 and TRBJ1-2, with a possible D match to TRBD1 (5 bases). CDR3 size: 15 residues. Germline V gives CDR1 SEHNR, CDR2 FQNEAQ (reference sequence). Trimming stripped 5 bases from V and 4 bases from J, with 17 bases between. The CDR3 loop is CASSSSGTGSYGYTF. The CDR3 DNA is TGTGCCAGCAGCAGTTCCGGGACTGGCTCCTATGGCTACACCTTC.

This sequence joins TRBV15 and TRBJ2-1; D may be TRBD2 (6 bases). V was pared by 0 bases and J by 2 bases, with 14 bases between. The CDR3 covers 17 residues. CDR1 is LNHNV, CDR2 YYDKDF, per germline (reference sequence). The DNA of the CDR3 is TGTGCCACCAGCAGAGATATTTACGGGAGTACCTACAATGAGCAGTTCTTC. This translates into CATSRDIYGSTYNEQFF.

The chain uses TRBV11-3 and TRBJ2-3; TRBD2 matches at 9 bases. In germline, CDR1 is SGHNT, CDR2 YENEEA. J lost 4 bases, V lost 5 bases, and 4 bases had no gene match. The CDR3 has 14 residues. The CDR3 nucleotides are TGTGCCAGCAGCCCTATAGCGGGGGCAGATACGCAGTATTTT. Its translation is CASSPIAGADTQYF.

This sequence joins TRBV6-1 and TRBJ2-7, with 14 bases that match TRBD2. The CDR3 sequence is 15 residues long. Germline V gene data show CDR1 as MNHNS and CDR2 as SASEGT. Unmatched junction bases numbered 7, after V lost 4 bases and J lost 8 bases. This CDR3 reads CASSGNGLAGGKQYF. The CDR3 nucleotides read TGTGCCAGCAGTGGTAACGGACTAGCGGGAGGCAAGCAGTACTTC.

This clone was seen a few times. CDR3 sequence reads: CSVEDRGSLRGEQYF. DNA of the CDR3: TGCAGCGTTGAAGATAGGGGCTCCTTACGGGGGGAGCAGTACTTC. The chain recombines TRBV29-1 with TRBJ2-7, with D possibly being TRBD2 (6 bases). The CDR3 loop spans 15 amino acids. CDR1 is SQVTM and CDR2 is ANQGSEA in the germline V gene. The V gene lost 0 bases and the J gene lost 7 bases, with 19 bases spanning the gap.

The rearrangement joins TRBV2 to TRBJ2-1; D is possibly TRBD1 (6 bases). This CDR3 has 14 residues. In germline, CDR1 is SNHLY, CDR2 FYNNEI. V was pared by 7 bases and J by 5 bases, with 15 bases between. The CDR3 bases are TGTGCCAGCATGACGACAGGAAGAGACAATGAGCAGTTCTTC. Its protein is CASMTTGRDNEQFF.

The chain recombines TRBV28 with TRBJ1-1, with a tentative D call TRBD1 (5 bases). CDR1 MDHEN and CDR2 SYDVKM come from the germline V gene. V was trimmed by 5 bases and J by 4 bases, leaving 17 bases between them. The CDR3 runs 15 residues. Here the CDR3 reads CASSPPAGRFTEAFF. CDR3 DNA: TGTGCCAGCAGTCCCCCGGCAGGGCGTTTCACTGAAGCTTTCTTT.